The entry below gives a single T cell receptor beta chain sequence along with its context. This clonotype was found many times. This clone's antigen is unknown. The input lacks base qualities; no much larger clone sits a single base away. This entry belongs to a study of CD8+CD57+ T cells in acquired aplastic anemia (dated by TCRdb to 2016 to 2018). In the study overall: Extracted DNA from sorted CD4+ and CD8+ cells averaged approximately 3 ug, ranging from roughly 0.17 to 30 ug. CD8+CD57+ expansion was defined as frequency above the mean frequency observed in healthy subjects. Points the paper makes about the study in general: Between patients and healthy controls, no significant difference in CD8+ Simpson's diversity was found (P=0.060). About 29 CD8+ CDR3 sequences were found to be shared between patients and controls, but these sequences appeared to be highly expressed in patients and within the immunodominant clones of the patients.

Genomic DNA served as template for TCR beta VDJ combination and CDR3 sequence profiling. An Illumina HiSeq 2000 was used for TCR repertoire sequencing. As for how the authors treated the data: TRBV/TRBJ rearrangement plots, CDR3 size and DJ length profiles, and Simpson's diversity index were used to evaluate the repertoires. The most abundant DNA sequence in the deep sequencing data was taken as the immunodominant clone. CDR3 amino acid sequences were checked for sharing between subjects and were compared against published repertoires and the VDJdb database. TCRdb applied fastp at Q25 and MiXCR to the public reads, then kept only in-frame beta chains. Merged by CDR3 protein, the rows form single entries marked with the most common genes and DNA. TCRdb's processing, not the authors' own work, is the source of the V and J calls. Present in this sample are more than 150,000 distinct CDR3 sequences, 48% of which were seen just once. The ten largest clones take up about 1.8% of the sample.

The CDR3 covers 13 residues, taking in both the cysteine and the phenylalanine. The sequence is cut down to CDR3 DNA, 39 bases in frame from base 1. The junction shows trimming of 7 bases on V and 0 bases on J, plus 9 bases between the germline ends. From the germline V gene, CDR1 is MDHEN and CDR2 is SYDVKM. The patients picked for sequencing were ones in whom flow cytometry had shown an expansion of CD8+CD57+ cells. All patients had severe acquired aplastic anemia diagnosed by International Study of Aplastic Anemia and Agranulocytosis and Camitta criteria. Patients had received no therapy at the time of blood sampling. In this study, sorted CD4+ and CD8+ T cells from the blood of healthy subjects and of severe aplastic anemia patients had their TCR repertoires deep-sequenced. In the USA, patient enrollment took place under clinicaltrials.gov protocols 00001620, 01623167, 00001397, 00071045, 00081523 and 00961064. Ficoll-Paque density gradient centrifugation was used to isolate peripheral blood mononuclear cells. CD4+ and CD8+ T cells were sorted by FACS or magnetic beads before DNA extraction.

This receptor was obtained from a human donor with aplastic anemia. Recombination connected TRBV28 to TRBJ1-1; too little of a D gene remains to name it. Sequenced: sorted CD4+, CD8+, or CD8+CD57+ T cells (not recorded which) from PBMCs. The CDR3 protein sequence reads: CASNPGMNTEAFF. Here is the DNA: TGTGCCAGCAACCCCGGCATGAACACTGAAGCTTTCTTT.